The 5 T cell receptor beta chains below come from one sample, sequenced in a study of T cell repertoires in cytomegalovirus infection. A single record per CDR3 protein comes from TCRdb applying MiXCR to the reads. The data show tens of thousands of distinct CDR3 sequences, about 4% seen once. The specimen was PBMCs. Every receptor here comes from a human donor in good health (CMV status not recorded). Some clones in this sample may be carry-over from other donors' samples.

This clonotype was counted at least ten times. The chain carries TRBV12-3 or TRBV12-4 and TRBJ1-6, with D possibly being TRBD1 (6 bases). V lost 5 bases to trimming and J lost 9 bases, with 11 bases between them. The CDR3 has 13 amino acids. The CDR3 DNA sequence: TGTGCCAGCAGTACACAGGGAAGTTCACCCCTCCACTTT. Residues: CASSTQGSSPLHF.

This clonotype has at least ten counts. V usage is TRBV11-2 and J usage is TRBJ2-5, with 9 bases fitting TRBD1. Germline V gene sequence: CDR1 SGHAT, CDR2 FQNNGV. This CDR3 is 13 amino acids long. The V segment lost 3 bases and the J segment 5 bases; nucleotides outside the gene matches: 1. CDR3 nucleotide sequence: TGTGCCAGCAGCTTCGACAGGGGGGAGACCCAGTACTTC. As protein: CASSFDRGETQYF.

This clonotype was seen ten or more times. This CDR3 is CASVDRGRNNEKLFF. The CDR3 DNA follows: TGTGCCAGCGTTGACAGGGGCCGGAATAATGAAAAACTGTTTTTT. This sequence joins TRBV2 and TRBJ1-4, with 8 bases fitting TRBD1. The CDR3 extends over 15 amino acids. The J segment lost 4 bases and the V segment lost 8 bases, leaving 9 bases of the junction unmatched. Germline CDR1 reads SNHLY; CDR2 reads FYNNEI.

There are many counts of this clonotype. This rearrangement joins TRBV7-4 to TRBJ1-2, with unresolved D. Germline loops: CDR1 SGHVT, CDR2 SQSDAQ. This CDR3 has 12 amino acids. V dropped 5 bases and J dropped 4 bases, with 8 bases sitting between them. CDR3 nucleotides: TGTGCCAGCAGCAGCGACCCCTATGGCTACACCTTC. Protein: CASSSDPYGYTF.

This clonotype was found many times. The gene calls are TRBV6-2 or TRBV6-3 and TRBJ2-6; D is uncertain. Trimming took 8 bases from V and 4 from J, leaving 6 bases between them. The CDR3 loop spans 12 amino acids. CDR1 and CDR2 (germline): MNHEY, SVGEGT. The CDR3 loop reads CASSTGANVLTF. Written as DNA, the CDR3 is TGTGCCAGCTCCACCGGGGCCAACGTCCTGACTTTC.